Listed here are 8 T cell receptor beta chains from one sample, sequenced in a study of blood T cell repertoires in COVID-19 (dated by TCRdb to about 2020). To prepare the library, the immunoSEQ multiplex PCR assay was applied. Not all clones reach the TCRdb copy of this immuneACCESS table, which keeps in-frame sequences only. Checked studies attribute under half of the gap to unresolved V genes and leave the rest unexplained. The sample profile shows 110,000 or so clones; around 83% of them were found once. About 4% of the sample is in the top ten clones. Input material: peripheral blood. The source of these receptors is a woman aged 70-85 years with acute or convalescent COVID-19.

V and J are TRBV28 and TRBJ2-5, with D uncertain. V lost 6 bases and J lost 4, with 15 bases in between. CDR3 length equals 14 residues. CDR1 MDHEN and CDR2 SYDVKM come from the germline V gene. The CDR3 protein is CASRNYYTSETQYF. The CDR3 DNA reads as TGTGCCAGCAGGAACTACTACACCTCAGAGACCCAGTACTTC.

This chain connects TRBV5-6 to TRBJ1-5, with TRBD1 matching over 9 bases. Germline loops: CDR1 SGHDT, CDR2 YYEEEE. Trimming removed 3 bases from V and 7 bases from J; junction bases left unmatched: 8. The length of the CDR3 is 15 residues. CDR3 residues: CASSSGTGKDQPQHF. As DNA, the CDR3 is TGTGCCAGCAGCTCCGGGACAGGGAAGGACCAGCCCCAGCATTTT.

V gene TRBV28 combines with J gene TRBJ2-7; 7 nucleotides align to TRBD1. Unmatched junction bases numbered 8, after V lost 5 bases and J lost 1 base. This CDR3 region has 15 residues. Germline V lookup: CDR1 MDHEN, CDR2 SYDVKM. The CDR3 DNA reads TGTGCCAGCAGTGGGACCTACAGGGGTTCCTACGAGCAGTACGTC. It codes for CASSGTYRGSYEQYV.

This rearrangement joins TRBV4-1 to TRBJ1-5; 7 bases agree with TRBD1. The ends lost 0 bases at V and 2 bases at J; junction bases unmatched: 4. The CDR3 is 16 amino acids. Germline CDR1 is MGHRA and CDR2 is YSYEKL. Here the CDR3 reads CASSQEGGEGNQPQHF. CDR3 in DNA: TGCGCCAGCAGCCAAGAAGGGGGCGAGGGCAATCAGCCCCAGCATTTT.

J is TRBJ2-3 and V is TRBV30, with D uncertain. The CDR3 is 14 amino acids. With 1 base removed from V and 1 base from J, the gap between germline ends came to 9 bases. CDR1 is GTSNPN, CDR2 SVGIG, per germline (reference sequence). CDR3 residues: CAWSGRSRTDTQYF. CDR3 nucleotides: TGTGCCTGGAGTGGCAGGTCCCGCACAGATACGCAGTATTTT. The full variable domain, completed using reference TRBV30 and TRBJ2-3, is SQTIHQWPATLVQPVGSPLSLECTVEGTSNPNLYWYRQAAGRGLQLLFYSVGIGQISSEVPQNLSASRPQDRQFILSSKKLLLSDSGFYLCAWSGRSRTDTQYFGPGTRLTVL.

The rearrangement uses TRBV7-9 and TRBJ1-1; D may be TRBD1 (6 bases). Per the germline V gene, CDR1 is SEHNR and CDR2 is FQNEAQ (reference sequence). This CDR3 spans 15 amino acids. Trimming took off 5 bases at V and 6 bases at J, with 19 bases between the two ends. CDR3 residues: CASSPKKGDIAEAFF. The CDR3 region has the DNA TGTGCCAGCAGCCCAAAAAAGGGGGATATAGCTGAAGCTTTCTTT. The full variable domain, its missing parts supplied by reference TRBV7-9 and TRBJ1-1, is DTGVSQNPRHKITKRGQNVTFRCDPISEHNRLYWYRQTLGQGPEFLTYFQNEAQLEKSRLLSDRFSAERPKGSFSTLEIQRTEQGDSAMYLCASSPKKGDIAEAFFGQGTRLTVV.

V usage is TRBV11-1 and J usage is TRBJ2-2; 9 bases map to TRBD2. From germline, CDR1 is SGHAT and CDR2 FQDESV (reference sequence). V trimming: 6 bases; J trimming: 4 bases; junction bases outside the gene matches: 6. The CDR3 spans 15 residues. Here the CDR3 DNA reads TGTGCCAGCAGAACTAGCGGGCGGTTCACCGGGGAGCTGTTTTTT. The encoded protein is CASRTSGRFTGELFF. The full variable domain, with the rest looked up from reference TRBV11-1 and TRBJ2-2, is EAEVAQSPRYKITEKSQAVAFWCDPISGHATLYWYRQILGQGPELLVQFQDESVVDDSQLPKDRFSAERLKGVDSTLKIQPAELGDSAMYLCASRTSGRFTGELFFGEGSRLTVL.

The CDR3 spells CASSHWTSGRTGELFF. The CDR3 coding sequence is TGTGCCAGCAGTCATTGGACTAGCGGGCGCACCGGGGAGCTGTTTTTT. The chain links TRBV3-1 (or the pseudogene TRBV3-2) to TRBJ2-2; 11 bases agree with TRBD2. This CDR3 region has 16 residues. Trimming took 6 bases from V and 4 from J; bases not matched to a gene: 7. CDR1 and CDR2 (germline): LGHDT, YNNKEL (reference sequence).